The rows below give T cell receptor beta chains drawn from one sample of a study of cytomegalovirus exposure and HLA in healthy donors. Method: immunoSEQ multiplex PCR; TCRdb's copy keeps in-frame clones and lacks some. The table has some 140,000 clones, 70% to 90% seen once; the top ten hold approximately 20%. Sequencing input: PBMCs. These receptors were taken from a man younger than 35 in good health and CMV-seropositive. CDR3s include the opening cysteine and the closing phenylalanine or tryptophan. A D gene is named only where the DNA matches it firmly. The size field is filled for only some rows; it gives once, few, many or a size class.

cdr3_aa: CASSLGLAGADTQYF
cdr3_nt: TGCGCCAGCAGCTTGGGACTAGCGGGGGCAGATACGCAGTATTTT
v_call: TRBV5-1
j_call: TRBJ2-3
clone_size: NA
d_call: TRBD2

cdr3_aa: CASSQDNPYLGQANYGYTF
cdr3_nt: TGCGCCAGCAGCCAAGATAATCCCTATTTGGGGCAAGCTAACTATGGCTACACCTTC
v_call: TRBV4-3
j_call: TRBJ1-2
clone_size: once
d_call: NA

cdr3_aa: CASSPGQPSNTGELFF
cdr3_nt: TGTGCCAGCAGCCCGGGACAACCGTCGAACACCGGGGAGCTGTTTTTT
v_call: TRBV7-9
j_call: TRBJ2-2
clone_size: NA
d_call: NA

cdr3_aa: CASSDTLHGYTF
cdr3_nt: TGTGCCAGTAGTGACACATTGCATGGCTACACCTTC
v_call: TRBV6-1
j_call: TRBJ1-2
clone_size: NA
d_call: NA

cdr3_aa: CASSLGGAGNSPLHF
cdr3_nt: TGTGCCAGCAGCTTAGGCGGAGCGGGAAATTCACCCCTCCACTTT
v_call: TRBV7-9
j_call: TRBJ1-6
clone_size: NA
d_call: NA

cdr3_aa: CSHSNRDGYTF
cdr3_nt: TGCAGTCACTCAAACAGGGACGGCTACACCTTC
v_call: TRBV20-1
j_call: TRBJ1-2
clone_size: NA
d_call: NA

cdr3_aa: CASSFLTGKAYEQYF
cdr3_nt: TGTGCCAGCAGCTTCCTGACAGGGAAGGCCTACGAGCAGTACTTC
v_call: TRBV7-8
j_call: TRBJ2-7
clone_size: few
d_call: TRBD1

cdr3_aa: CASSLPTGGDTQYF
cdr3_nt: TGTGCCAGCAGCTTGCCTACTGGAGGGGATACGCAGTATTTT
v_call: TRBV5-6
j_call: TRBJ2-3
clone_size: NA
d_call: NA

cdr3_aa: CAWSNPTGKANYGYTF
cdr3_nt: TGTGCCTGGAGCAACCCGACAGGGAAGGCTAACTATGGCTACACCTTC
v_call: TRBV30
j_call: TRBJ1-2
clone_size: NA
d_call: TRBD1

cdr3_aa: CASRLSTGSTYEQYF
cdr3_nt: TGTGCCAGCAGATTGTCGACAGGATCAACCTACGAGCAGTACTTC
v_call: TRBV27
j_call: TRBJ2-7
clone_size: NA
d_call: NA

cdr3_aa: CASRHTGEAYGYTF
cdr3_nt: TGTGCCAGCAGACATACAGGGGAGGCCTATGGCTACACCTTC
v_call: TRBV7-2
j_call: TRBJ1-2
clone_size: NA
d_call: TRBD1

cdr3_aa: CASSLANGLAYEQYF
cdr3_nt: TGTGCCAGCAGCTTAGCGAACGGACTAGCCTACGAGCAGTACTTC
v_call: TRBV7-9
j_call: TRBJ2-7
clone_size: NA
d_call: TRBD2

cdr3_aa: CASSLQLAGAPLSQYF
cdr3_nt: TGTGCCAGCAGTTTACAACTAGCGGGGGCTCCCCTATCGCAGTATTTT
v_call: TRBV27
j_call: TRBJ2-3
clone_size: NA
d_call: TRBD2

cdr3_aa: CASSLSGGTGELFF
cdr3_nt: TGTGCCAGCAGCCTTTCTGGAGGGACCGGGGAGCTGTTTTTT
v_call: TRBV7-6
j_call: TRBJ2-2
clone_size: NA
d_call: NA

cdr3_aa: CASSFSFGGITGELFF
cdr3_nt: TGTGCCAGCAGTTTCTCTTTTGGCGGGATCACCGGGGAGCTGTTTTTT
v_call: TRBV6-5
j_call: TRBJ2-2
clone_size: NA
d_call: NA

cdr3_aa: CASSARGGRYEQYF
cdr3_nt: TGTGCCAGCAGCGCCCGGGGGGGCCGGTACGAGCAGTACTTC
v_call: TRBV2
j_call: TRBJ2-7
clone_size: NA
d_call: TRBD2

cdr3_aa: CASSFLATGELFF
cdr3_nt: TGTGCCAGCAGCTTCCTAGCCACCGGGGAGCTGTTTTTT
v_call: TRBV7-3
j_call: TRBJ2-2
clone_size: NA
d_call: NA

cdr3_aa: CASSRWTGGGTDTQYF
cdr3_nt: TGTGCCAGCAGCCGGTGGACAGGGGGCGGCACAGATACGCAGTATTTT
v_call: TRBV7-9
j_call: TRBJ2-3
clone_size: NA
d_call: TRBD1

cdr3_aa: CASSVGSGTYNEQFF
cdr3_nt: TGTGCCAGCAGCGTAGGAAGCGGGACCTACAATGAGCAGTTCTTC
v_call: TRBV9
j_call: TRBJ2-1
clone_size: NA
d_call: TRBD2

cdr3_aa: CASSQSGTGVYEQYF
cdr3_nt: TGTGCCAGCAGCCAATCCGGGACAGGGGTCTACGAGCAGTACTTC
v_call: TRBV7-2
j_call: TRBJ2-7
clone_size: NA
d_call: TRBD1

cdr3_aa: CASSQKAGDYGYTF
cdr3_nt: TGTGCCAGCAGCCAAAAGGCAGGGGACTATGGCTACACCTTC
v_call: TRBV14
j_call: TRBJ1-2
clone_size: NA
d_call: NA

cdr3_aa: CASSGTLRGLNTEAFF
cdr3_nt: TGTGCCAGCAGTGGTACCCTGCGGGGATTGAACACTGAAGCTTTCTTT
v_call: TRBV2
j_call: TRBJ1-1
clone_size: NA
d_call: NA

cdr3_aa: CASSQAITRTGDLTGELFF
cdr3_nt: TGCGCCAGCAGCCAAGCCATTACGAGGACAGGGGACCTCACCGGGGAGCTGTTTTTT
v_call: TRBV4-1
j_call: TRBJ2-2
clone_size: NA
d_call: TRBD1

cdr3_aa: CASSPGESSYEQYF
cdr3_nt: TGTGCCAGCAGCCCGGGGGAATCCTCCTACGAGCAGTACTTC
v_call: TRBV6-5
j_call: TRBJ2-7
clone_size: NA
d_call: NA

cdr3_aa: CASSENRGSTNEQFF
cdr3_nt: TGTGCCAGCAGTGAAAACAGGGGTTCTACAAATGAGCAGTTCTTC
v_call: TRBV2
j_call: TRBJ2-1
clone_size: NA
d_call: TRBD1

cdr3_aa: CASTKTPLAASSYNEQFF
cdr3_nt: TGCGCCAGCACTAAAACCCCTCTAGCGGCCAGCTCCTACAATGAGCAGTTCTTC
v_call: TRBV5-1
j_call: TRBJ2-1
clone_size: NA
d_call: TRBD2

cdr3_aa: CSVDPVSSGGADTQYF
cdr3_nt: TGCAGCGTTGACCCCGTTAGTAGCGGGGGGGCAGATACGCAGTATTTT
v_call: TRBV29-1
j_call: TRBJ2-3
clone_size: NA
d_call: TRBD2

cdr3_aa: CASSSTGIGGANVLTF
cdr3_nt: TGCGCCAGCAGCTCGACAGGGATAGGTGGGGCCAACGTCCTGACTTTC
v_call: TRBV5-1
j_call: TRBJ2-6
clone_size: NA
d_call: TRBD1

cdr3_aa: CASSEEAGWQPQHF
cdr3_nt: TGTGCCAGCAGTGAAGAGGCGGGATGGCAGCCCCAGCATTTT
v_call: TRBV2
j_call: TRBJ1-5
clone_size: NA
d_call: NA

cdr3_aa: CASSYSRAYGYTF
cdr3_nt: TGTGCCAGCAGTTACAGCAGGGCCTATGGCTACACCTTC
v_call: TRBV6-5
j_call: TRBJ1-2
clone_size: NA
d_call: NA

cdr3_aa: CASSDQAGGPADTQYF
cdr3_nt: TGTGCCAGCAGTGACCAAGCGGGAGGGCCGGCAGATACGCAGTATTTT
v_call: TRBV6-4
j_call: TRBJ2-3
clone_size: few
d_call: TRBD2

cdr3_aa: CASSSAGTIYNEQFF
cdr3_nt: TGTGCCAGCAGTTCCGCCGGGACTATTTACAATGAGCAGTTCTTC
v_call: TRBV27
j_call: TRBJ2-1
clone_size: NA
d_call: TRBD2

cdr3_aa: CASKYRGMAYEQYF
cdr3_nt: TGTGCCAGCAAGTACAGGGGGATGGCCTACGAGCAGTACTTC
v_call: TRBV2
j_call: TRBJ2-7
clone_size: NA
d_call: TRBD1

cdr3_aa: CAWSPQGAHGYTF
cdr3_nt: TGTGCCTGGAGCCCGCAGGGGGCCCATGGCTACACCTTC
v_call: TRBV30
j_call: TRBJ1-2
clone_size: few
d_call: TRBD1

cdr3_aa: CASRLYPSGALTGELFF
cdr3_nt: TGTGCAAGTCGCCTATATCCTAGCGGGGCATTGACCGGGGAGCTGTTTTTT
v_call: TRBV12-2
j_call: TRBJ2-2
clone_size: NA
d_call: NA

cdr3_aa: CASSVGGATEAFF
cdr3_nt: TGTGCCAGCAGCGTAGGTGGGGCGACTGAAGCTTTCTTT
v_call: TRBV9
j_call: TRBJ1-1
clone_size: NA
d_call: NA

cdr3_aa: CASRPSALGGTEAFF
cdr3_nt: TGTGCCAGCAGGCCCTCCGCTCTGGGGGGCACTGAAGCTTTCTTT
v_call: TRBV7-9
j_call: TRBJ1-1
clone_size: NA
d_call: NA

cdr3_aa: CASSDGGAGPRVNTEAFF
cdr3_nt: TGTGCCAGCAGTGATGGAGGGGCAGGGCCGAGAGTGAACACTGAAGCTTTCTTT
v_call: TRBV2
j_call: TRBJ1-1
clone_size: NA
d_call: NA

cdr3_aa: CASRLAYTGELFF
cdr3_nt: TGTGCCAGCAGACTAGCCTACACCGGGGAGCTGTTTTTT
v_call: TRBV27
j_call: TRBJ2-2
clone_size: few
d_call: NA

cdr3_aa: CASSVDGGSYNEQFF
cdr3_nt: TGTGCCAGCAGCGTAGACGGCGGGTCCTACAATGAGCAGTTCTTC
v_call: TRBV9
j_call: TRBJ2-1
clone_size: NA
d_call: NA

cdr3_aa: CASSELSGGLYGYTF
cdr3_nt: TGTGCCAGCAGTGAATTGTCGGGGGGCCTATATGGCTACACCTTC
v_call: TRBV2
j_call: TRBJ1-2
clone_size: NA
d_call: NA

cdr3_aa: CASSPPEGSRAYGYTF
cdr3_nt: TGTGCCAGCTCACCACCGGAGGGGAGTCGGGCCTATGGCTACACCTTC
v_call: TRBV18
j_call: TRBJ1-2
clone_size: once
d_call: NA

cdr3_aa: CASSAGTSGASTDTQYF
cdr3_nt: TGTGCCAGCAGCGCCGGGACTAGCGGGGCTAGCACAGATACGCAGTATTTT
v_call: TRBV7-9
j_call: TRBJ2-3
clone_size: NA
d_call: TRBD2

cdr3_aa: CASRETGARDTQYF
cdr3_nt: TGTGCCAGCAGGGAAACAGGAGCTCGCGATACGCAGTATTTT
v_call: TRBV6-1
j_call: TRBJ2-3
clone_size: NA
d_call: NA

cdr3_aa: CASSLVDRGTGELFF
cdr3_nt: TGTGCCAGCAGCTTGGTAGACAGGGGCACCGGGGAGCTGTTTTTT
v_call: TRBV5-6
j_call: TRBJ2-2
clone_size: NA
d_call: TRBD1

cdr3_aa: CASSPNAGTNQETQYF
cdr3_nt: TGTGCCAGCAGCCCTAATGCGGGGACCAACCAAGAGACCCAGTACTTC
v_call: TRBV14
j_call: TRBJ2-5
clone_size: NA
d_call: NA

cdr3_aa: CASSTPTGSSNQPQHF
cdr3_nt: TGTGCCAGCAGCACTCCGACAGGGAGTAGCAATCAGCCCCAGCATTTT
v_call: TRBV11-2
j_call: TRBJ1-5
clone_size: NA
d_call: TRBD1

cdr3_aa: CASSLGKLAGDNTGELFF
cdr3_nt: TGTGCCAGCAGCTTAGGGAAACTAGCGGGAGATAATACCGGGGAGCTGTTTTTT
v_call: TRBV11-2
j_call: TRBJ2-2
clone_size: NA
d_call: TRBD2

cdr3_aa: CASSQGTGSQETQYF
cdr3_nt: TGCGCCAGCAGCCAAGGAACGGGATCTCAAGAGACCCAGTACTTC
v_call: TRBV4-3
j_call: TRBJ2-5
clone_size: NA
d_call: NA

cdr3_aa: CASQAGPKPEETQYF
cdr3_nt: TGTGCCTCCCAAGCGGGACCTAAGCCTGAAGAGACCCAGTACTTC
v_call: TRBV30
j_call: TRBJ2-5
clone_size: NA
d_call: TRBD2

cdr3_aa: CASSPTENYGYTF
cdr3_nt: TGTGCCAGCAGCCCCACAGAGAACTATGGCTACACCTTC
v_call: TRBV6-6
j_call: TRBJ1-2
clone_size: NA
d_call: NA